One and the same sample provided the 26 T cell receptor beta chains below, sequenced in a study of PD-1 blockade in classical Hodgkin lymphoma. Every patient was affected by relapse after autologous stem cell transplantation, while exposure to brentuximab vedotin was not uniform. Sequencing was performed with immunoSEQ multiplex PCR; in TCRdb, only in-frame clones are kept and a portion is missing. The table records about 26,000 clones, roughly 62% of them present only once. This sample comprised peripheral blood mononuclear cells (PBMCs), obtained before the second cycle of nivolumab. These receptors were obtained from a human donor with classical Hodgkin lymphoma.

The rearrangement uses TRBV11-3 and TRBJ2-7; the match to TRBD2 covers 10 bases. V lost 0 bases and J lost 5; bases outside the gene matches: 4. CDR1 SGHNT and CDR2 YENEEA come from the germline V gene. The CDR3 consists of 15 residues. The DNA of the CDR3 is TGTGCCAGCAGCTTAGATGGGCTAGCGGGAGACGAGCAGTACTTC. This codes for CASSLDGLAGDEQYF.

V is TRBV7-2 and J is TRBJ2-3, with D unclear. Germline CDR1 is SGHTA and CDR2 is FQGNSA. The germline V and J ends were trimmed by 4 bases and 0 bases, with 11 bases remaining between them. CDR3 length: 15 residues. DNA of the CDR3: TGTGCCAGCAGCTCTGCGGCTTCTAGCACAGATACGCAGTATTTT. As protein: CASSSAASSTDTQYF.

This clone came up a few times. The CDR3 DNA follows: TGTGCCAGCAGCTATCAACTAGGGGAGCAGTTCTTC. Amino acid sequence: CASSYQLGEQFF. The chain is built from TRBV7-2 and TRBJ2-1; weak D call: TRBD2 (5 bases). The germline CDR1 and CDR2 sequences are SGHTA and FQGNSA. V was shortened by 4 bases and J by 10 bases, with 11 bases between the two germline ends. CDR3 length: 12 amino acids. Filled out from reference TRBV7-2 and TRBJ2-1, the complete variable domain reads GAGVSQSPSNKVTEKGKDVELRCDPISGHTALYWYRQSLGQGLEFLIYFQGNSAPDKSGLPSDRFSAERTGGSVSTLTIQRTQQEDSAVYLCASSYQLGEQFFGPGTRLTVL.

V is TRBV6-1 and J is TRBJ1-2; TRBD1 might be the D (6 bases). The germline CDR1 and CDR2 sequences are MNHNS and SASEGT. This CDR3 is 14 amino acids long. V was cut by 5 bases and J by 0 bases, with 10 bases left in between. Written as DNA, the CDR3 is TGTGCCAGCAGTTATGGGACAACTAACTATGGCTACACCTTC. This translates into CASSYGTTNYGYTF.

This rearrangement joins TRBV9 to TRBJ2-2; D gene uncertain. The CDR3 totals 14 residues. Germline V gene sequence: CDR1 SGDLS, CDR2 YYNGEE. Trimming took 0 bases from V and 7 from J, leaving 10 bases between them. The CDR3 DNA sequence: TGTGCCAGCAGCGTAGTAAGCGAGATCGGGGAGCTGTTTTTT. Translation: CASSVVSEIGELFF.

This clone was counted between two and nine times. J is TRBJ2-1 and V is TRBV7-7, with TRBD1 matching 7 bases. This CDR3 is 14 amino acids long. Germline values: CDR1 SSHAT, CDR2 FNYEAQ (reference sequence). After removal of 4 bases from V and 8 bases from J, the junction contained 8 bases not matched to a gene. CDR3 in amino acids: CASSSGQRRDEQFF. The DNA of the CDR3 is TGTGCCAGCAGCTCGGGACAGCGGCGGGATGAGCAGTTCTTC.

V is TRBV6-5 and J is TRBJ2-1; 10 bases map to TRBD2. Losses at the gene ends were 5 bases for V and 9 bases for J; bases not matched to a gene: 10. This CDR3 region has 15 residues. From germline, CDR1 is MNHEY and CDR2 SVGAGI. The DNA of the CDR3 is TGTGCCAGCAGTGTTAGCGGGGGGTCCCCGAGTGAGCAGTTCTTC. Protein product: CASSVSGGSPSEQFF.

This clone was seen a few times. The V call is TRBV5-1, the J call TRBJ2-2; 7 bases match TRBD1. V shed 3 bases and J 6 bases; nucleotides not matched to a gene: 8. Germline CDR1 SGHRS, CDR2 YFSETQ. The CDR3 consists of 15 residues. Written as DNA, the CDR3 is TGCGCCAGCAGCTACGACAGGGTCTCGTCCGGGGAGCTGTTTTTT. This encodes CASSYDRVSSGELFF.

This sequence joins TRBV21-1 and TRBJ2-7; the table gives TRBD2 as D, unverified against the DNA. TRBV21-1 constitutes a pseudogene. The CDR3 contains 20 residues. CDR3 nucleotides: TGTGCCAGCAGCAATAAAGGACTAGCGGGAGGGAACGGCCCACTCTACGAGCAGTACTTC. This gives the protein CASSNKGLAGGNGPLYEQYF.

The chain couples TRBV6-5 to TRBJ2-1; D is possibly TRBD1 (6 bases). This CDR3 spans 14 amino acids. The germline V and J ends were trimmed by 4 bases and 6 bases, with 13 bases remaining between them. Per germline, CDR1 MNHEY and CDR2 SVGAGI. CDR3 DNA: TGTGCCAGCAGTTTTTCCAGGGGTGTCAATGAGCAGTTCTTC. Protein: CASSFSRGVNEQFF.

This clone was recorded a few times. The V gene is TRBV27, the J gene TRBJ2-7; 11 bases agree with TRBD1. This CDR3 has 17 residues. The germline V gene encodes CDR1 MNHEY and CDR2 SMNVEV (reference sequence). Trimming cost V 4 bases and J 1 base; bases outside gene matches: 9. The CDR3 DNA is TGTGCCAGCAGTTACAGGACAGGGGGCGTGCGTTCCTACGAGCAGTACTTC. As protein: CASSYRTGGVRSYEQYF.

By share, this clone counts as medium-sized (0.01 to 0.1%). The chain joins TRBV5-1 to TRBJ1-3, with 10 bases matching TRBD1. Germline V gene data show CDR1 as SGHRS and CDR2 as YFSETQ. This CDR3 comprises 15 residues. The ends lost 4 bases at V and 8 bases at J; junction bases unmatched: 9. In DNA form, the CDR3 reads TGCGCCAGCAGCCTAAAGGACAGGGGGTCTGACACCATATATTTT. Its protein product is CASSLKDRGSDTIYF.

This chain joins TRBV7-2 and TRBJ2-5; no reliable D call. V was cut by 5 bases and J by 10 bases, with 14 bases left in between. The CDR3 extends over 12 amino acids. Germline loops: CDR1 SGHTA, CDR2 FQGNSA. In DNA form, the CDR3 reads TGTGCCAGCAGCCTGACAACCCTTGACCAGTACTTC. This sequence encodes CASSLTTLDQYF.

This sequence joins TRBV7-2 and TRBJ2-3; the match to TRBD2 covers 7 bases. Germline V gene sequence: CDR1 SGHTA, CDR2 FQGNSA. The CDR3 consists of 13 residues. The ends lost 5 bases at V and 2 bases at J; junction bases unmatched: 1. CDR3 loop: CASSRDYTDTQYF. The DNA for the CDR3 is TGTGCCAGCAGCAGGGACTACACAGATACGCAGTATTTT.

CDR3 amino acids: CAWSLDSNQPQHF. The CDR3 nucleotides are TGTGCCTGGAGTCTGGATAGCAATCAGCCCCAGCATTTT. V is TRBV30 and J is TRBJ1-5; D gene ambiguous. Germline V CDR1 and CDR2: GTSNPN, SVGIG (reference sequence). The CDR3 runs 13 residues. V gave up 2 bases and J gave up 0 bases, with 5 bases separating them.

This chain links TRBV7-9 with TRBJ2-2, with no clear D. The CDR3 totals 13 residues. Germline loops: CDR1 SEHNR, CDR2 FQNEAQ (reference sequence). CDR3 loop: CAIDASNTGELFF. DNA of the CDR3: TGTGCAATCGACGCCTCGAACACCGGGGAGCTGTTTTTT.

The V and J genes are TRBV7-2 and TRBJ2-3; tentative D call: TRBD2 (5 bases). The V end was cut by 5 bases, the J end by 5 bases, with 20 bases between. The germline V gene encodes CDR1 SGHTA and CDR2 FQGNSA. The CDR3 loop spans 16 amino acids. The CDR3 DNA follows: TGTGCCAGCAGCCTAGACCCTAGTGGACGGGGAGATACGCAGTATTTT. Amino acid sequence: CASSLDPSGRGDTQYF.

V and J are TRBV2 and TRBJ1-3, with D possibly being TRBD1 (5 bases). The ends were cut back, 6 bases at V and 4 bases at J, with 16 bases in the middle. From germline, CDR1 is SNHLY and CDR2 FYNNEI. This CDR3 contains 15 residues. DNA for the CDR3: TGTGCCAGCAGCGAGTTGAGACAGTCGGGAAACACCATATATTTT. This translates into CASSELRQSGNTIYF.

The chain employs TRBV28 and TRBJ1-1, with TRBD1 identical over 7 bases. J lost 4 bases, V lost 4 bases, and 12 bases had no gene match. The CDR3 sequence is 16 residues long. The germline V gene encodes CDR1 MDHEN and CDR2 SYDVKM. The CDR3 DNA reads TGTGCCAGCAGTTCACCACAGGGGCCAGGAGGCACTGAAGCTTTCTTT. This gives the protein CASSSPQGPGGTEAFF.

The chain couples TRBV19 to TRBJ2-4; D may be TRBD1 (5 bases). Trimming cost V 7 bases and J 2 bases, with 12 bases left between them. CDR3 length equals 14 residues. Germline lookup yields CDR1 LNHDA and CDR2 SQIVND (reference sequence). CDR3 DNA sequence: TGTGCCAGTAATGAACAGGATTCCAAAAACATTCAGTACTTC. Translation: CASNEQDSKNIQYF.

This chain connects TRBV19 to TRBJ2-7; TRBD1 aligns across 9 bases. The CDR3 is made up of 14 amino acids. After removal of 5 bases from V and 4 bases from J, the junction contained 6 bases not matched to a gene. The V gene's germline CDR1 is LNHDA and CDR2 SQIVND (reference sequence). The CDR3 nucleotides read TGTGCCAGTAGTGGGACAGGGACCTTTTACGAGCAGTACTTC. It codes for CASSGTGTFYEQYF.

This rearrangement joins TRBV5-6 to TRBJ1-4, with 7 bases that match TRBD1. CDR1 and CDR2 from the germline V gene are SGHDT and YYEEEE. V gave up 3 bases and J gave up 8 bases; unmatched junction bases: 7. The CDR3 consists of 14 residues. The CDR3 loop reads CASSYTGAREKLFF. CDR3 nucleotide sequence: TGTGCCAGCAGCTATACAGGGGCGCGAGAAAAACTGTTTTTT.

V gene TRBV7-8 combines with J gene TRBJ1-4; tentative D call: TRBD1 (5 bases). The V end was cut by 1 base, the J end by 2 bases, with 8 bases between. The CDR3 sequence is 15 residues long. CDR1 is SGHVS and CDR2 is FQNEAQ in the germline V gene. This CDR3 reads CASSLVGTTNEKLFF. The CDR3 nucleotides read TGTGCCAGCAGCTTAGTGGGGACGACTAATGAAAAACTGTTTTTT.

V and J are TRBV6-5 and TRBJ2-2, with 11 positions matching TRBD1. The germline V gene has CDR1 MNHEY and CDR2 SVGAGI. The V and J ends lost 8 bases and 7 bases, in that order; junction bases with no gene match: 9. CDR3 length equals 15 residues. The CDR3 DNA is TGTGCCAGCTGTTTGGACAGGGGGCTCGGCGGGGAGCTGTTTTTT. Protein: CASCLDRGLGGELFF.

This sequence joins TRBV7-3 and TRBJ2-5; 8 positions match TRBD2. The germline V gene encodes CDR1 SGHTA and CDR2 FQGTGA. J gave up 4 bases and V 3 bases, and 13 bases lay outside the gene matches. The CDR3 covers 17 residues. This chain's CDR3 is CASSLPLKAGAGETQYF. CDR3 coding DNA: TGTGCCAGCAGCTTGCCTCTAAAAGCGGGAGCGGGAGAGACCCAGTACTTC.

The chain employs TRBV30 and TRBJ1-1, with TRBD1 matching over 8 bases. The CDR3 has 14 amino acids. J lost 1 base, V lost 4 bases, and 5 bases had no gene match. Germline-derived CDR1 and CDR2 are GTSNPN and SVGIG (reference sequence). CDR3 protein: CAWNTGTGNTEAFF. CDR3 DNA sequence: TGTGCCTGGAACACCGGGACAGGGAACACTGAAGCTTTCTTT.